The TCR beta chain under discussion was sequenced for a study of CD8 T cells in Susac syndrome. The CDR3 runs to 16 residues. The V gene's germline CDR1 is MNHNS and CDR2 SASEGT. V was cut by 9 bases and J by 4 bases, with 23 bases left in between. Reverse transcription of about 0.5 to 1 ug RNA was carried out with random hexamers. MiXCR was run by TCRdb on the immunoSEQ multiplex PCR reads, yielding one entry per CDR3 protein. The table has approximately 110,000 distinct CDR3 sequences, over 85% seen once. The clonotype was recovered from a human donor in good health. The sequencing sample was made of CD4+ T cells from PBMCs. This chain connects TRBV6-1 to TRBJ2-3; TRBD2 is a possible D gene (7 bases). Here the CDR3 DNA reads TGTGCCAGTGCCTGGGGGGGGGCCGGAGTAGCAGATACGCAGTATTTT. Translating gives CASAWGGAGVADTQYF.